This record covers a single T cell receptor beta chain. It has no known antigen specificity. Nothing much larger sits one base from this clone, and base qualities are not available. TCRbeta rearrangements were sequenced from genomic DNA using the immunoSEQ assay at survey resolution. The authors processed their data as follows. In the TCR sequencing data, the smallest productive clonotype frequency that could be detected was 2.59 x 10-5. Only productive TCRbeta rearrangements, meaning sequences that were complete and in-frame, were kept for the analyses. Simpson clonality, calculated in the immunoSEQ Analyzer version 3.0, was used as the measure of sample clonality. Clones were binned by frequency as very rare, small, medium, large (1-20%) or hyperexpanded (>20%). Generation probabilities were estimated with OLGA 1.2.3, V-gene circos plots were generated with VDJtools, specificities were searched for in VDJdb, and CDR3 motifs were identified with GLIPH. The clones in this table, taken by TCRdb from immuneACCESS, are in-frame only. Not every clone is retained; where verified, under half of the shortfall comes from an unresolved V gene, and the cause of the rest is unknown. Clonal size and the V and J genes are those of that table, whereas D and trimming came from the DNA. Here the sample has tens of thousands of clones; about 76% occur a single time. More than 0.25% of the sample comes from the top ten.

Buffy coats from 35 to 40 blood donors, supplied by the Finnish Red Cross blood service, were used as healthy controls. All TCR-sequenced material derived from peripheral blood: patient blood samples and healthy donor buffy coats. Peripheral blood mononuclear cells were isolated by Ficoll-Hypaque gradient centrifugation. CD4+ cells were magnetically purified from the buffy coats of healthy controls. Genomic DNA was extracted using the Gentra Puregene Cell and Tissue kit, and a Qubit 2.0 fluorometer was used to quantify it. These data come from a study of STAT5B mutations in CD4+ large granular lymphocyte leukemia (dated by TCRdb to between 2022 and 2023). For the wider study: Among the healthy controls, the CDR3 'QG' motif was associated with a particular HLA allele. The study compared the TCRbeta repertoires of patients with CD4+ T-cell large granular lymphocyte leukemia against the TCRbeta repertoires of healthy blood donors. Flow cytometry on FACSCanto II or FACSVerse showed that the purified fractions were more than 95% pure among lymphocytes. Overall results and qualifications from the work: Data were not HLA-matched; higher clonality in CD4+ versus CD8+ T-LGLL could reflect the relatively small sample size. Main leukemic clonotypes were private to each patient, although about 25% of the main leukemic clonotypes were found at low frequency in the non-leukemic repertoires of other patients. TRBV06-family usage was enriched among the top patient clones (8/27) compared with healthy controls (2/35). Compared with healthy CD4+ repertoires, CD4-sorted patient repertoires appeared more clonal, and this difference remained even after the putative leukemic clones were removed.

Counted from cysteine to phenylalanine, this CDR3 has 15 amino acids. Solely the CDR3 DNA is kept, with 45 bases framed from the first base. Clipping removes 5 bases from V and 4 bases from J, with 5 as the unmatched junction base count. CDR1 and CDR2 (SGHRS, YFSETQ) derive from the germline V gene. The chain is made from TRBV5-1 and TRBJ2-1, and 11 junctional nucleotides match TRBD2. The sequence was obtained from a human donor in good health. Material for sequencing was CD4+ T cells from blood buffy coats. The CDR3 reads as follows: CASRRLAGGYNEQFF. DNA sequence: TGCGCCAGCAGGAGATTAGCGGGGGGGTACAATGAGCAGTTCTTC.